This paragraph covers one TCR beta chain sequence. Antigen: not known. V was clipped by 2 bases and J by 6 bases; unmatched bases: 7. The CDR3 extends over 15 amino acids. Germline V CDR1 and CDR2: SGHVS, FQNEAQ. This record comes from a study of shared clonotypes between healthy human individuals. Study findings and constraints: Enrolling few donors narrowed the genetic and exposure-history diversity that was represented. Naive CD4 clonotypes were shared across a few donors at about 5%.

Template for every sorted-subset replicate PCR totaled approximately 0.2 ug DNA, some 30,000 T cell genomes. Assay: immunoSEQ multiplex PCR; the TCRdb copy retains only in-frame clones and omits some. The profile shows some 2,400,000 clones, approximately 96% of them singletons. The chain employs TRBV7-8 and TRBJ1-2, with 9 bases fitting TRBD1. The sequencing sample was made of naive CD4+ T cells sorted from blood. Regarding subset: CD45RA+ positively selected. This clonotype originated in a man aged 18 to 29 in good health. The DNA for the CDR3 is TGTGCCAGCAGCTTAACTACAGGGGGCTTTGATGGCTACACCTTC. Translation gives CASSLTTGGFDGYTF.